Below, 5 T cell receptor beta chains from the same sample are listed, as sequenced in a study of blood T cell repertoires in COVID-19. The assay was immunoSEQ multiplex PCR, and TCRdb's table has in-frame clones only and misses some. The data contain around 450,000 clones, 90% of them seen just once; the ten biggest clones take up 0.6%. Sequenced input: PBMCs or T cells enriched from blood (not recorded which). All receptors come from a man between 18 and 29 years old who had recovered from COVID-19.

This chain joins TRBV6-5 and TRBJ1-1; D gene ambiguous. CDR1 and CDR2 from the germline V gene are MNHEY and SVGAGI. Trimming shortened V by 6 bases and J by 0 bases, and 11 bases separated the two germline ends. This CDR3 is 14 amino acids long. The CDR3 bases are TGTGCCAGCAGAGGAACAGTGGTGAACACTGAAGCTTTCTTT. It translates to CASRGTVVNTEAFF.

V is TRBV5-4 and J is TRBJ2-7; 7 bases map to TRBD2. The CDR3 contains 14 residues. From germline, CDR1 is SGHNT and CDR2 YYREEE (reference sequence). The V and J ends lost 4 bases and 5 bases, in that order; junction bases with no gene match: 9. The CDR3 protein is CASSPGLYVDEQYF. The CDR3 region has the DNA TGTGCCAGCAGCCCGGGACTATATGTCGACGAGCAGTACTTC.

J is TRBJ2-3 and V is TRBV5-1; no reliable D call. This CDR3 region has 15 residues. V lost 0 bases, J lost 0 bases, and 8 bases lay in between. Looked up from germline, CDR1 is SGHRS and CDR2 is YFSETQ. Written as DNA, the CDR3 is TGCGCCAGCAGCTTGGCTGTCCCGAGCACAGATACGCAGTATTTT. It yields the protein CASSLAVPSTDTQYF.

The chain is built from TRBV7-9 and TRBJ1-4; maybe TRBD1 (5 bases). Trimming removed 1 base from V and 6 bases from J, with 12 bases in between. The CDR3 has 15 amino acids. The germline V gene has CDR1 SEHNR and CDR2 FQNEAQ (reference sequence). CDR3: CASSLVGGADEKLFF. CDR3 nucleotide sequence: TGTGCCAGCAGCTTAGTGGGAGGGGCGGATGAAAAACTGTTTTTT. Drawing the rest from reference TRBV7-9 and TRBJ1-4, the complete variable domain is DTGVSQNPRHKITKRGQNVTFRCDPISEHNRLYWYRQTLGQGPEFLTYFQNEAQLEKSRLLSDRFSAERPKGSFSTLEIQRTEQGDSAMYLCASSLVGGADEKLFFGSGTQLSVL.

Regarding this clone: Within the sample, other DNA sequences also encode this same CDR3. The rearrangement uses TRBV28 and TRBJ2-7; unclear D gene. CDR1 MDHEN and CDR2 SYDVKM come from the germline V gene. With 7 bases removed from V and 2 bases from J, the gap between germline ends came to 9 bases. The CDR3 runs 12 residues. CDR3 protein: CASMGRAYEQYF. CDR3 DNA: TGTGCCAGCATGGGCAGAGCCTACGAGCAGTACTTC. Full variable domain (rest looked up from reference TRBV28 and TRBJ2-7): DVKVTQSSRYLVKRTGEKVFLECVQDMDHENMFWYRQDPGLGLRLIYFSYDVKMKEKGDIPEGYSVSREKKERFSLILESASTNQTSMYLCASMGRAYEQYFGPGTRLTVT.